These 12 T cell receptor beta chains were all obtained from the same sample, sequenced in a study of T cells in Graves' hyperthyroidism and ophthalmopathy. From RNA transcripts, TCR beta CDR3 regions were amplified. An initial round of RT-PCR targeting the TCR CDR3 relied on the HTBI primer set. TCRdb used MiXCR to reprocess the multiplex PCR reads, holding one entry per CDR3 protein. In the table there are roughly 700,000 distinct CDR3 sequences, 35% of which are singletons. Specimen: blood. The receptors derive from a middle-aged woman with Graves' hyperthyroidism.

The chain is built from TRBV11-2 and TRBJ1-1; no clear D. Trimming pared 4 bases from V and 4 bases from J, leaving 16 bases between. The CDR3 is 15 residues long. Germline CDR1 is SGHAT and CDR2 is FQNNGV. The CDR3 DNA follows: TGTGCCAGCAGCTCACTCGGGTGGGAGGGCACTGAAGCTTTCTTT. Translation: CASSSLGWEGTEAFF.

Regarding this clonotype: At one boundary the junction diverges from the germline segment, which might be a read error. The rearrangement uses TRBV19 and TRBJ1-4, with 9 nucleotides matching TRBD1. This CDR3 is 15 amino acids long. Germline CDR1 reads LNHDA; CDR2 reads SQIVND (reference sequence). CDR3: CASGITGQGEEKLFF. The DNA for the CDR3 is TGTGCCAGTGGTATTACGGGACAGGGAGAGGAAAAACTGTTTTTT.

This clonotype appeared many times. The chain has TRBV20-1 and TRBJ2-7; D may be TRBD2 (6 bases). Trimming stripped 2 bases from V and 2 bases from J, with 10 bases between. The germline CDR1 and CDR2 sequences are DFQATT and SNEGSKA (reference sequence). This CDR3 has 13 residues. The CDR3 DNA reads TGCAGTGCTAGACCCGGGGGAGCCTACGAGCAGTACTTC. Translation gives CSARPGGAYEQYF.

This clonotype turned up a few times. Here the CDR3 DNA reads TGTGCCAGTAGGCACCGAGTTGGAGGGGTTGAGACCCAGTACTTC. Protein product: CASRHRVGGVETQYF. This chain connects TRBV19 to TRBJ2-5; the D gene is possibly TRBD2 (6 bases). Trimming took off 6 bases at V and 5 bases at J, with 19 bases between the two ends. Per germline, CDR1 LNHDA and CDR2 SQIVND (reference sequence). The CDR3 is made up of 15 amino acids.

The sample holds many counts of this clonotype. The chain combines TRBV7-9 with TRBJ1-2; no reliable D call. The V gene's germline CDR1 is SEHNR and CDR2 FQNEAQ (reference sequence). V was trimmed by 5 bases and J by 4 bases, leaving 17 bases between them. The length of the CDR3 is 15 residues. As DNA, the CDR3 is TGTGCCAGCAGCCTAGAGGGCGGAGGATTCTATGGCTACACCTTC. As protein: CASSLEGGGFYGYTF.

This clonotype was counted ten times or more. The chain recombines TRBV20-1 with TRBJ2-5, with a weak D call TRBD2 (7 bases). V was pared by 6 bases and J by 4 bases, with 21 bases between. CDR3 size: 15 residues. In germline, CDR1 is DFQATT, CDR2 SNEGSKA (reference sequence). CDR3 amino acids: CSAGGRAGTAETQYF. DNA of the CDR3: TGCAGTGCAGGGGGGCGAGCGGGGACCGCAGAGACCCAGTACTTC.

This clonotype was seen at least ten times. V is TRBV12-3 or TRBV12-4 and J is TRBJ2-7; D unclear. V lost 5 bases, J lost 5 bases, and 16 bases lay in between. This CDR3 has 14 amino acids. The chain's CDR3 is CASSPPTVSHEQYF. CDR3 sequence (DNA): TGTGCCAGCAGTCCCCCCACGGTATCCCACGAGCAGTACTTC.

There are many counts of this clonotype. The V call is TRBV2, the J call TRBJ1-5; D is unclear. Looked up from germline, CDR1 is SNHLY and CDR2 is FYNNEI. Trimming shortened V by 3 bases and J by 6 bases, and 12 bases separated the two germline ends. CDR3 length: 14 residues. The CDR3 region has the DNA TGTGCCAGCAGTGACTGGGCCACCGGTCAGCCCCAGCATTTT. It codes for CASSDWATGQPQHF.

This clonotype was found a few times. This chain joins TRBV19 and TRBJ1-5; D call uncertain. V was shortened by 5 bases and J by 5 bases, with 10 bases between the two germline ends. The CDR3 contains 13 residues. The germline CDR1 and CDR2 sequences are LNHDA and SQIVND (reference sequence). CDR3 DNA: TGTGCCAGTAGTCAGGCAGTCTATCAGCCCCAGCATTTT. Protein sequence: CASSQAVYQPQHF.

This clonotype was detected many times. The chain combines TRBV19 with TRBJ1-1, with unresolved D. V was trimmed by 4 bases and J by 11 bases, leaving 14 bases between them. Germline V gene lookup returns CDR1 LNHDA and CDR2 SQIVND (reference sequence). CDR3 length: 12 residues. The CDR3: CASSNPGRRAFF. The DNA of the CDR3 is TGTGCCAGTAGTAACCCGGGGAGGAGGGCTTTCTTT. Combining the CDR3 with reference TRBV19 and TRBJ1-1 gives the whole variable domain DGGITQSPKYLFRKEGQNVTLSCEQNLNHDAMYWYRQDPGQGLRLIYYSQIVNDFQKGDIAEGYSVSREKKESFPLTVTSAQKNPTAFYLCASSNPGRRAFFGQGTRLTVV.

This clonotype has at least ten counts. The chain uses TRBV9 and TRBJ1-2, with TRBD1 matching over 8 bases. The CDR3 is made up of 13 amino acids. Trimming took 5 bases from V and 4 from J; bases not matched to a gene: 4. Germline values: CDR1 SGDLS, CDR2 YYNGEE. CDR3 in amino acids: CASSSRGLYGYTF. The CDR3 nucleotides are TGTGCCAGCAGTTCCAGGGGGCTCTATGGCTACACCTTC.

This chain uses TRBV25-1 with TRBJ2-5; D is undetermined. Trimming shortened V by 6 bases and J by 1 base, and 12 bases separated the two germline ends. Germline loops: CDR1 MGHDK, CDR2 SYGVNS. The CDR3 is made up of 14 amino acids. CDR3 in DNA: TGTGCCAGCAGCAAGGCCACGTTCCAAGAGACCCAGTACTTC. Its translation is CASSKATFQETQYF. Supplemented by reference TRBV25-1 and TRBJ2-5, the full variable domain reads EADIYQTPRYLVIGTGKKITLECSQTMGHDKMYWYQQDPGMELHLIHYSYGVNSTEKGDLSSESTVSRIRTEHFPLTLESARPSHTSQYLCASSKATFQETQYFGPGTRLLVL.